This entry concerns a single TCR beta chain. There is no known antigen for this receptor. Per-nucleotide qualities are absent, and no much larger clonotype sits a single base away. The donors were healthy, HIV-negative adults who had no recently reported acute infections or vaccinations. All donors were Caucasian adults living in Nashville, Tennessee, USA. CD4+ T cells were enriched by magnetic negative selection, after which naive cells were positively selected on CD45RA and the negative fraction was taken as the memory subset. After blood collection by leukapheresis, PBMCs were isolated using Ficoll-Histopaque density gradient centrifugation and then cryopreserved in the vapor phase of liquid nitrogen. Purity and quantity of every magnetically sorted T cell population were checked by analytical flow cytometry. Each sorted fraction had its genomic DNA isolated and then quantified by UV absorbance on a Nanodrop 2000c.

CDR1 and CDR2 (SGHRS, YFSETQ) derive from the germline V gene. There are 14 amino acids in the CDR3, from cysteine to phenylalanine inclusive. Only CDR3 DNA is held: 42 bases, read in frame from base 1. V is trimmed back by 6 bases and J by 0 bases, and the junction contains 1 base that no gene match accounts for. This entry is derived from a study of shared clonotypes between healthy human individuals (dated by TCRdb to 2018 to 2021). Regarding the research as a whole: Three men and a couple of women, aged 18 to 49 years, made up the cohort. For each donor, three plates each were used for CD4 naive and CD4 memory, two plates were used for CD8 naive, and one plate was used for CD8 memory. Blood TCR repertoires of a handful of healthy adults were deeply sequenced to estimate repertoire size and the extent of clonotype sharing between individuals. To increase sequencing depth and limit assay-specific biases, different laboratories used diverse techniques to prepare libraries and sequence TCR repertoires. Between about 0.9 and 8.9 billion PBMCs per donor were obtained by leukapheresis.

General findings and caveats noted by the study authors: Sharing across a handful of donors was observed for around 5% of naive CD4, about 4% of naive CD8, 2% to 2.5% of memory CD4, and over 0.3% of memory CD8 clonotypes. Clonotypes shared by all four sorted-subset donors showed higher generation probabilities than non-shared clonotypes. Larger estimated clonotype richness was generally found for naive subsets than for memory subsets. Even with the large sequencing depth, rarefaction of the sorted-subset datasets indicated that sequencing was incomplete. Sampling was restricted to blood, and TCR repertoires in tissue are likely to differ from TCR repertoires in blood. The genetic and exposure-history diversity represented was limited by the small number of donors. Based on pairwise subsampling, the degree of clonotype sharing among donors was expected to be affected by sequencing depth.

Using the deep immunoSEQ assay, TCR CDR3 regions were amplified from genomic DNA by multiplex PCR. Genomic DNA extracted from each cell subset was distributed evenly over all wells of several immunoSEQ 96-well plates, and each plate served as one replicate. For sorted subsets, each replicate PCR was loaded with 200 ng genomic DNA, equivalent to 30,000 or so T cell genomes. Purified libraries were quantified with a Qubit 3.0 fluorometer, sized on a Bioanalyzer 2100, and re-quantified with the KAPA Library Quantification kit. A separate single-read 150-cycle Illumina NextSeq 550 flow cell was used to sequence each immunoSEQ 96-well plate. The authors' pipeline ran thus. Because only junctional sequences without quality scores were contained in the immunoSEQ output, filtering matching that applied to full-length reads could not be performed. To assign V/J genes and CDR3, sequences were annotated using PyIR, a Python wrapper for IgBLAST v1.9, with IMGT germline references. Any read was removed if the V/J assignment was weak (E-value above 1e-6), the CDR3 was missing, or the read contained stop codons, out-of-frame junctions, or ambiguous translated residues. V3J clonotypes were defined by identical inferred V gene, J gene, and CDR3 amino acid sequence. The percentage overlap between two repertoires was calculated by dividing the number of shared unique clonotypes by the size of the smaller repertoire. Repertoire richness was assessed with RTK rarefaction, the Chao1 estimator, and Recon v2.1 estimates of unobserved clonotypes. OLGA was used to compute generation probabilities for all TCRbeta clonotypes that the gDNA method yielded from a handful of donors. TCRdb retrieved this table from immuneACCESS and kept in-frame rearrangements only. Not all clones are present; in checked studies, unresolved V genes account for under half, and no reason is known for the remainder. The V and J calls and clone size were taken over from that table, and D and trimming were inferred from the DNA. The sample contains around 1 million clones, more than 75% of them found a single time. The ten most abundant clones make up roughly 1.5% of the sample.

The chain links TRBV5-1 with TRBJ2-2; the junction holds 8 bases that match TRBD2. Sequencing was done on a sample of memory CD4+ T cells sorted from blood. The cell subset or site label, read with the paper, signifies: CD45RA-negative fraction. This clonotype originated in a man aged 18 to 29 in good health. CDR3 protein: CASKGLANTGELFF. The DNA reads TGCGCCAGCAAGGGACTAGCGAACACCGGGGAGCTGTTTTTT.